The clone carrying this TCR beta chain was seen once. The data were obtained in a study of blood T cell repertoires in COVID-19. About the study: Acute and convalescent COVID-19 specimens originated in the United States, Italy and Spain.

Trimming took 8 bases from V and 4 from J; bases not matched to a gene: 6. The CDR3 is 15 amino acids. The V gene's germline CDR1 is MDHEN and CDR2 SYDVKM. Original processing methods: Estimation of nucleated cell counts was performed using reference gene primer amplification. Profiling relied on immunoSEQ multiplex PCR, and the TCRdb table lists in-frame clones only, not all of them. Clone size and V and J calls were adopted from that table, with D and trimming inferred from the DNA. Of under 150,000 clones listed, 85% are singletons. This chain links TRBV28 with TRBJ2-1; 12 bases are shared with TRBD2. The sample was peripheral blood. The origin of this receptor is a woman aged 35 to 49 with active or convalescent COVID-19. The CDR3 DNA follows: TGTGCCAGCCTAGCGGGAGGGCCGGAATACAATGAGCAGTTCTTC. This sequence encodes CASLAGGPEYNEQFF. The variable domain in full, with the rest retrieved from reference TRBV28 and TRBJ2-1, is DVKVTQSSRYLVKRTGEKVFLECVQDMDHENMFWYRQDPGLGLRLIYFSYDVKMKEKGDIPEGYSVSREKKERFSLILESASTNQTSMYLCASLAGGPEYNEQFFGPGTRLTVL.